Listed here are 8 T cell receptor beta chains from one sample, sequenced in a study of T cell responses to AZD1222 COVID-19 vaccine. TCRdb keeps only in-frame clones here, not all; method: immunoSEQ multiplex PCR. Of over 70,000 clones listed, roughly 89% are singletons. Source: peripheral blood, taken 28 days after the second AZD1222 dose. All receptors come from an adult who received the AZD1222 COVID-19 vaccine.

This rearrangement joins TRBV5-6 to TRBJ2-7, with D uncertain. Germline CDR1 and CDR2: SGHDT and YYEEEE. Deletions cut 3 bases from V and 8 bases from J, with 12 bases between. The CDR3 runs to 12 residues. The DNA of the CDR3 is TGTGCCAGCAGCTGGACGGATCCGAAGCAGTACGTC. As protein: CASSWTDPKQYV.

This sequence joins TRBV7-3 and TRBJ1-6, with a tentative D call TRBD1 (6 bases). The V gene lost 5 bases and the J gene lost 12 bases, with 14 bases spanning the gap. The CDR3 totals 13 residues. The germline V gene has CDR1 SGHTA and CDR2 FQGTGA. The CDR3 bases are TGTGCCAGCAGCGCGGGGGCCCTAGGACCCCTCCACTTT. Residues: CASSAGALGPLHF.

This clone has just one count. The chain couples TRBV3-1 (or the pseudogene TRBV3-2) to TRBJ2-5; 7 bases fit TRBD1. This CDR3 has 14 amino acids. J lost 2 bases, V lost 4 bases, and 4 bases had no gene match. Germline loops: CDR1 LGHDT, CDR2 YNNKEL (reference sequence). In DNA, the CDR3 is TGTGCCAGCAGCCCGACAGGGCTTCAAGAGACCCAGTACTTC. It yields the protein CASSPTGLQETQYF.

This sequence joins TRBV15 and TRBJ1-4; 10 nucleotides agree with TRBD1. Germline V gene sequence: CDR1 LNHNV, CDR2 YYDKDF (reference sequence). The V and J ends lost 7 bases and 16 bases, in that order; junction bases with no gene match: 12. The CDR3 consists of 13 residues. The CDR3 nucleotides read TGTGCCACCACCAGGGACAGGGGACACAGCCCGTTTTTT. Its protein product is CATTRDRGHSPFF.

The chain is built from TRBV3-1 (or the pseudogene TRBV3-2) and TRBJ2-3; the match to TRBD2 covers 7 bases. The CDR3 covers 17 residues. Germline CDR1 is LGHDT and CDR2 is YNNKEL (reference sequence). The V gene end was trimmed by 0 bases and the J gene end by 2 bases; junction bases not matched to a gene: 8. The CDR3 DNA is TGTGCCAGCAGCCAAGACTGGCCTAGCGGTCTCACAGATACGCAGTATTTT. Residues: CASSQDWPSGLTDTQYF.

The genes are TRBV19 and TRBJ1-1; D is unclear. Trimming removed 3 bases from V and 4 bases from J, with 15 bases in between. CDR1 LNHDA and CDR2 SQIVND come from the germline V gene (reference sequence). The CDR3 is 15 amino acids. The CDR3 DNA is TGTGCCAGTAGTATCTCGGCTGCGGCGAGCACTGAAGCTTTCTTT. This encodes CASSISAAASTEAFF.

The gene calls are TRBV5-1 and TRBJ2-3, with a possible D match to TRBD1 (5 bases). This CDR3 contains 15 residues. V was pared by 0 bases and J by 4 bases, with 12 bases between. Germline lookup yields CDR1 SGHRS and CDR2 YFSETQ. CDR3 bases: TGCGCCAGCAGCTTGGAGGGGTTGCTCCCAGATACGCAGTATTTT. Its translation is CASSLEGLLPDTQYF.

This chain links TRBV2 with TRBJ1-4; D is unclear. Germline CDR1 and CDR2: SNHLY and FYNNEI. The CDR3 spans 15 residues. Trimming removed 5 bases at V and 8 bases at J, with 18 bases between. The CDR3 region has the DNA TGTGCCAGCAGTCCCTTAGTTCAGTTAGGGGAAAAACTGTTTTTT. Its translation is CASSPLVQLGEKLFF.